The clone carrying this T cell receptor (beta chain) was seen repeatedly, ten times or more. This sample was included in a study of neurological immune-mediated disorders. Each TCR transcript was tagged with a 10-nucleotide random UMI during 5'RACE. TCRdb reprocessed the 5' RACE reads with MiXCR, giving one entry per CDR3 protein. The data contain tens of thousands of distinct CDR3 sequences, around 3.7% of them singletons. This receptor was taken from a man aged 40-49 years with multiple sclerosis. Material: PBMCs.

The CDR3 loop is CASSLVVGTNTEAFF. CDR3 nucleotide sequence: TGTGCCAGCAGCTTAGTTGTGGGGACGAACACTGAAGCTTTCTTT. The chain uses TRBV7-2 and TRBJ1-1; possibly TRBD1 for D (5 bases). Per germline, CDR1 SGHTA and CDR2 FQGNSA. The CDR3 contains 15 residues. V was shortened by 1 base and J by 1 base, with 10 bases between the two germline ends.